This T cell receptor (beta chain) emerged from a study of T-cell reconstitution after alpha-beta-depleted transplantation in children. This clonotype has ten or more counts. Trimming stripped 3 bases from V and 4 bases from J, with 10 bases between. The CDR3 contains 13 residues. CDR1 and CDR2 (germline): MNHEY, SMNVEV (reference sequence). A TCRbeta library incorporating unique molecular identifiers was prepared. One entry per CDR3 protein results from TCRdb running MiXCR on the PCR reads. The profile shows hundreds of thousands of distinct CDR3 sequences, more than 10% of them singletons. The rearrangement joins TRBV27 to TRBJ2-7, with a weak D call TRBD2 (5 bases). The clonotype originates from a human donor who donated a stem cell graft to a child with acute lymphoblastic leukemia. The sample here was PBMCs from the stem cell graft donor, taken from the stem cell graft. The CDR3 DNA sequence: TGTGCCAGCAGTTTTGGTCGGGGTTACGAGCAGTACTTC. It translates to CASSFGRGYEQYF.